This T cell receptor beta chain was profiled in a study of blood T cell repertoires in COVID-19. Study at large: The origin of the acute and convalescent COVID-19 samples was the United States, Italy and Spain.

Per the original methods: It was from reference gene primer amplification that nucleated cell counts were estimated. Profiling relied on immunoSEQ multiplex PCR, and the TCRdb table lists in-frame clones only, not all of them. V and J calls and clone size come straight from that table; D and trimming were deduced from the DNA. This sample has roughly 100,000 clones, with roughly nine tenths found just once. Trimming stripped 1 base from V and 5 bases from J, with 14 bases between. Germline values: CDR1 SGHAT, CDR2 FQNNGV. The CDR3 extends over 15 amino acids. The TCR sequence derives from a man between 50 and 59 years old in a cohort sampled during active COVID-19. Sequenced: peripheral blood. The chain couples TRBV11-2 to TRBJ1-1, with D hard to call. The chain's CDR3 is CASSLVESGKTEAFF. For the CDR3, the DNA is TGTGCCAGCAGCTTAGTGGAGTCGGGGAAAACTGAAGCTTTCTTT.